This TCR beta chain was identified in a study of beta chain features in type 1 diabetes. General study findings and limits: Among all four CD4+ subsets, Type 1 diabetes patients had TCRB CDR3s that were moderately but significantly shorter.

On this clone: Its antigen is still unknown.

Since all of the isolated RNA was reverse transcribed, expressed TCRB transcripts were what got sequenced. Method: immunoSEQ multiplex PCR; TCRdb's copy keeps in-frame clones and lacks some. The data contain fewer than 350,000 clones, 15% of them singletons. CDR3 length equals 15 residues. V was shortened by 2 bases and J by 0 bases, with 9 bases between the two germline ends. CDR1 is SGDLS, CDR2 YYNGEE, per germline. This TCR derives from a man aged 18 to 35 with type 1 diabetes. The material sequenced was naive CD4+ T cells from blood. The chain combines TRBV9 with TRBJ1-3; D gene uncertain. CDR3 nucleotide sequence: TGTGCCAGCAGCGTTTATGGGAGCTCTGGAAACACCATATATTTT. It codes for CASSVYGSSGNTIYF.